The T cell receptor (beta chain) under discussion was sequenced for a study of Graves' ophthalmopathy and Graves' hyperthyroidism. Being free of ophthalmopathy for 18 months of follow-up defined stable hyperthyroidism. Among the hyperthyroidism patients, all were newly diagnosed, aged 18 to 65, with under 2 months' duration. Reliance was placed on clinical symptoms, serum thyroxine, TRAb, thyroid ultrasound and orbital computed tomography for diagnosis. Findings and caveats of the study: Blood was where most expanded thyroid clonotypes above 0.001 frequency also turned up.

This clonotype was seen many times. What it recognizes is unknown. Amplifying from RNA transcripts, the study obtained TCR beta CDR3 regions. HTBI primers were used in a first-round RT-PCR, which preceded a second-round multiplex PCR. In TCRdb, the multiplex PCR reads were re-called with MiXCR into one record per CDR3 protein. Altogether hundreds of thousands of distinct CDR3 sequences are present, 22% being singletons, with the ten largest covering about 6.6%. V shed 3 bases and J shed 7 bases, with 12 bases lying between them. CDR3 size: 13 residues. V and J are TRBV12-3 or TRBV12-4 and TRBJ1-1; D might be TRBD1 (5 bases). The sequence derives from a woman aged 18-29 years with stable Graves' hyperthyroidism. Some clones in this sample may be carry-over from other donors' samples. Input material: peripheral blood. The DNA for the CDR3 is TGTGCCAGCAGTTTTGGGGGGGGAGTTGAAGCTTTCTTT. Protein: CASSFGGGVEAFF.